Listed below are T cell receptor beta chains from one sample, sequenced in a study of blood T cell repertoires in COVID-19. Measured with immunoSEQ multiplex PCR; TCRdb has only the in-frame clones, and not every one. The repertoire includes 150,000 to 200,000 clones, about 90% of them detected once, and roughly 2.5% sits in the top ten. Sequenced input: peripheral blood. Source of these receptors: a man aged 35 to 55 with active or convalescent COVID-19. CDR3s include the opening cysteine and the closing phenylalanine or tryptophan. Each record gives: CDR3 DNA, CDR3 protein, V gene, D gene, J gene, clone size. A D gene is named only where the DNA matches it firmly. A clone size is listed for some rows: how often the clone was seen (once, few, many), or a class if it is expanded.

CDR3nt: TGCGCCAGCAGCTACGGGACAGGGAATCGTGGCACAGATACGCAGTATTTT; CDR3aa: CASSYGTGNRGTDTQYF; v_gene: TRBV5-1; d_gene: TRBD1; j_gene: TRBJ2-3; abundance: -
CDR3nt: TGTGCCAGCTCACCAGCCGGGACAGCTAACTATGGCTACACCTTC; CDR3aa: CASSPAGTANYGYTF; v_gene: TRBV18; d_gene: TRBD1; j_gene: TRBJ1-2; abundance: -
CDR3nt: TGTGCCAGCGAGGAAGGGGACTATAATTCACCCCTCCACTTT; CDR3aa: CASEEGDYNSPLHF; v_gene: TRBV2; d_gene: -; j_gene: TRBJ1-6; abundance: -
CDR3nt: TGTGCCAGCAGCTTGGGCGGGGGCAACTCCTACAATGAGCAGTTCTTC; CDR3aa: CASSLGGGNSYNEQFF; v_gene: TRBV5-4; d_gene: -; j_gene: TRBJ2-1; abundance: once
CDR3nt: TGTGCCAGCAGGGAAAACAGCCCCAATCAGCCCCAGCATTTT; CDR3aa: CASRENSPNQPQHF; v_gene: TRBV2; d_gene: -; j_gene: TRBJ1-5; abundance: -
CDR3nt: TGTGCCAGCAGTGGTGCACAATACTCTGGAAACACCATATATTTT; CDR3aa: CASSGAQYSGNTIYF; v_gene: TRBV2; d_gene: -; j_gene: TRBJ1-3; abundance: once
CDR3nt: TGTGCCAGTAAAGGGACTAGCGGGGGAAGCCTGTCCGGGGAGCTGTTTTTT; CDR3aa: CASKGTSGGSLSGELFF; v_gene: TRBV19; d_gene: TRBD2; j_gene: TRBJ2-2; abundance: -
CDR3nt: TGCGCCAGCAGCCCCGGCAACGCGAGGGGGCTAAGGCGGGACACCATATATTTT; CDR3aa: CASSPGNARGLRRDTIYF; v_gene: TRBV4-1; d_gene: TRBD1; j_gene: TRBJ1-3; abundance: few
CDR3nt: TGTGCCAGCAGTTACGCCGGGACAGGAACGTACGAGCAGTACTTC; CDR3aa: CASSYAGTGTYEQYF; v_gene: TRBV6-5; d_gene: TRBD1; j_gene: TRBJ2-7; abundance: -
CDR3nt: TGTGCCAGCAGCCAGGGGGCAGGCGGGGAGCTGTTTTTT; CDR3aa: CASSQGAGGELFF; v_gene: TRBV3-1/TRBV3-2; d_gene: -; j_gene: TRBJ2-2; abundance: -
CDR3nt: TGTGCCAGCCGCTCTCCAGGGGGCACCGGGGAGCTGTTTTTT; CDR3aa: CASRSPGGTGELFF; v_gene: TRBV5-4; d_gene: TRBD1; j_gene: TRBJ2-2; abundance: -
CDR3nt: TGTGCCAGCAGCTACGGATCGGGGATAGGCTACACCTTC; CDR3aa: CASSYGSGIGYTF; v_gene: TRBV6-5; d_gene: -; j_gene: TRBJ1-2; abundance: -
CDR3nt: TGTGCCACCAATGGGCCTAGCGGGGGCCGCACCGGGGAGCTGTTTTTT; CDR3aa: CATNGPSGGRTGELFF; v_gene: TRBV24-1; d_gene: TRBD2; j_gene: TRBJ2-2; abundance: -